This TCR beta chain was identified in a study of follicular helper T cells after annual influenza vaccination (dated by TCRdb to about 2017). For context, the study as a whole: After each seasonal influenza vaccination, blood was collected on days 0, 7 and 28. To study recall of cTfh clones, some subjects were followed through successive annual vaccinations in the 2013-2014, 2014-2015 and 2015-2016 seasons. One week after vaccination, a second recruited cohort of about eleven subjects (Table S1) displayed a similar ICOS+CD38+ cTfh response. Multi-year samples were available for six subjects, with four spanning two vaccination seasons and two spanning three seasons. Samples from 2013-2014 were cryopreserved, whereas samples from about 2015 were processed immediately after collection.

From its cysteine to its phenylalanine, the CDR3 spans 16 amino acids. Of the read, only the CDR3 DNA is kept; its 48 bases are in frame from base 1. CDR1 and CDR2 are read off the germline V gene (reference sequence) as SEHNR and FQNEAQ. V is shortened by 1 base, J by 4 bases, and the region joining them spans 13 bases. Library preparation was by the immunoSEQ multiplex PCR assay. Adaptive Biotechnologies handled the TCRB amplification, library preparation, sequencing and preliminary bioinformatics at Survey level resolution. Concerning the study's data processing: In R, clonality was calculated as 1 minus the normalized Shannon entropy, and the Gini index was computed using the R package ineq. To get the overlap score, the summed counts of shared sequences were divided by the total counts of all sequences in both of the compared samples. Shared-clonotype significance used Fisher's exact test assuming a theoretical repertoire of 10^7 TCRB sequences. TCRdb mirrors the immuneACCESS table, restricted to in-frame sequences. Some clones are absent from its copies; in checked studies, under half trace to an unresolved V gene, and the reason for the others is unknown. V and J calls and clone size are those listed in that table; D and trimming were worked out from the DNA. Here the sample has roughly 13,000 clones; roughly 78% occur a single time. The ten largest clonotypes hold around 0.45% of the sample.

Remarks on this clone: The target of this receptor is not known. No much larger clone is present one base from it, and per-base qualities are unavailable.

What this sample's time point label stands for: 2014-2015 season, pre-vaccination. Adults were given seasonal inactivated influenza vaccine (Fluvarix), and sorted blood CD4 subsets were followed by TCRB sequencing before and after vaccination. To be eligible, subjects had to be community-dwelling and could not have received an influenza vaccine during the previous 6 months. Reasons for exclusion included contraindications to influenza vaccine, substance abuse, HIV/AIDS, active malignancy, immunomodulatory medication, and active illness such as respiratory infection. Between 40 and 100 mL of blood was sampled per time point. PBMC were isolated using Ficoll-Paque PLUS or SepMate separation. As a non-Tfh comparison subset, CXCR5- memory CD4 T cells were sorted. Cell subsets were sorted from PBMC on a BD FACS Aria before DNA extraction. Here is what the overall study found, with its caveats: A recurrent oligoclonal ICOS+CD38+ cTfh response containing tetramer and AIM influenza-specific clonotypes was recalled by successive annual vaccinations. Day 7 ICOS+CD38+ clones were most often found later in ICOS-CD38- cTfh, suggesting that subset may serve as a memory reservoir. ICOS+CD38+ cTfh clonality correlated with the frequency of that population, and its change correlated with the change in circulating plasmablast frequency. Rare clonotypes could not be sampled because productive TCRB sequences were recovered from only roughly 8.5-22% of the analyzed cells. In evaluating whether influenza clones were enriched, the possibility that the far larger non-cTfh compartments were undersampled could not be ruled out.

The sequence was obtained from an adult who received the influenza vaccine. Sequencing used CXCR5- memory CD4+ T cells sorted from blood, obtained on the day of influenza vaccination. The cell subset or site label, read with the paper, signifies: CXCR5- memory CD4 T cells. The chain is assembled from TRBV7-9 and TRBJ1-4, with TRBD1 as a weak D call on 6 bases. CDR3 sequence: CASSLVFGGGNEKLFF. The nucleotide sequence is TGTGCCAGCAGCTTAGTTTTCGGAGGGGGTAATGAAAAACTGTTTTTT.